This TCR beta chain derives from a study of CD8+ T cells in alopecia areata. A word on this clone: Its antigen is not identified.

As the sequencing template, cDNA was produced by extracting RNA and reverse transcribing it. Profiling relied on immunoSEQ multiplex PCR, and the TCRdb table lists in-frame clones only, not all of them. The profile shows roughly 20,000 clones, 60% to 65% of them singletons. V lost 5 bases and J 1 base, leaving 2 bases between the germline ends. CDR3 length equals 11 residues. CDR1 and CDR2 (germline): SGHTA, FQGNSA. Study-wide results and limits: In lesional scalp, particularly from alopecia totalis/universalis, clonality was higher than in normal scalp. Mice showed TCR sharing more clearly than patients did, possibly owing to HLA. The study also sequences resident alphabeta T cells of normal skin in scalp samples.

In the case of four or five patients, the CD4+ cells were sorted into CD25+CD127- cells. Collected material from alopecia areata patients comprised lesional scalp punch biopsies and peripheral blood. The sample was CD4+ Tregs sorted from blood. The receptor was isolated from a human donor with alopecia areata. The chain has TRBV7-2 and TRBJ1-2, with D unclear. Here the CDR3 reads CASSHNYGYTF. CDR3 coding DNA: TGTGCCAGCAGCCATAACTATGGCTACACCTTC. Drawing the rest from reference TRBV7-2 and TRBJ1-2, the complete variable domain is GAGVSQSPSNKVTEKGKDVELRCDPISGHTALYWYRQSLGQGLEFLIYFQGNSAPDKSGLPSDRFSAERTGGSVSTLTIQRTQQEDSAVYLCASSHNYGYTFGSGTRLTVV.